This TCR beta chain appears in the sequencing data of a study of long-term antiretroviral therapy in people with HIV. Study findings and constraints: Clones expanded before ART dominated the repertoire at all time points. When set beside controls, HIV repertoires had CDR3 length ranges that were narrower.

The CDR3 is made up of 13 amino acids. Germline loops: CDR1 SGHRS, CDR2 YFSETQ. V was clipped by 2 bases and J by 6 bases, with 9 bases between them. On this clone: Its matching antigen is unknown.

The run of the v3.0 immunoSEQ assay was at survey level. Generated by immunoSEQ multiplex PCR, the TCRdb table keeps only in-frame clones and is missing some. In the table there are approximately 7,000 clones, around 85% of which are singletons. The sequence came from a woman between 45 and 65 years old with HIV. V gene TRBV5-1 combines with J gene TRBJ2-1; possibly TRBD1 for D (6 bases). Sequencing was performed on unsorted PBMCs, taken 3.7 years after starting antiretroviral therapy. The chain's CDR3 is CASSFNRVNEQFF. The CDR3 bases are TGCGCCAGCAGCTTTAACAGGGTCAATGAGCAGTTCTTC. Using reference TRBV5-1 and TRBJ2-1 for the parts outside the CDR3, the full variable domain is KAGVTQTPRYLIKTRGQQVTLSCSPISGHRSVSWYQQTPGQGLQFLFEYFSETQRNKGNFPGRFSGRQFSNSRSEMNVSTLELGDSALYLCASSFNRVNEQFFGPGTRLTVL.